This T cell receptor (beta chain) was identified in a study of cytomegalovirus exposure and HLA in healthy donors. Overall study results and limits: A reported reduction in N-insertions relative to the roughly 640-donor mean was seen in an Asian-associated ancestry cluster in a later analysis. A further, later analysis showed that HLA-associated TCR beta chains (compared with equally common others) were more clonally expanded. Presence/absence analysis assumed near-uniform sequencing depth across donors.

It was with 60 Vbeta and 13 Jbeta primers that the PCR ran. The table came from immunoSEQ multiplex PCR; TCRdb's copy has only in-frame clones and leaves some out. The table records over 50,000 clones, 65% to 80% of them present only once. With respect to this clone: The antigen remains unidentified.

Germline V gene lookup returns CDR1 GTSNPN and CDR2 SVGIG (reference sequence). Trimming removed 0 bases from V and 0 bases from J, with 9 bases in between. The length of the CDR3 is 14 residues. The TCR was taken from a man aged 35-49 years in good health and CMV-seropositive. The chain uses TRBV30 and TRBJ2-7, with TRBD2 as a possible D gene (5 bases). Sequencing was done on a sample of PBMCs. The CDR3 protein is CAWSVGGGSYEQYF. CDR3 nucleotide sequence: TGTGCCTGGAGTGTAGGTGGAGGCTCCTACGAGCAGTACTTC.